This T cell receptor beta chain was sequenced during a study of blood T cell repertoires in COVID-19. For the study at large: Acute-phase and convalescent COVID-19 samples originated in the United States, Italy and Spain. T cells, B-cell-depleted T cells, or PBMCs provided the cDNA or gDNA that served as material.

Original data processing: Using reference gene primer amplification, nucleated cell counts were estimated. Clones were sequenced by immunoSEQ multiplex PCR, and TCRdb holds only the in-frame ones, with some missing. The DNA gave D and trimming, while V, J and clone size come from that table. This table holds about 180,000 clones, under 85% found once. The germline CDR1 and CDR2 sequences are SGHDT and YYEEEE. Trimming removed 2 bases at V and 6 bases at J, with 12 bases between. The CDR3 has 14 residues. The chain is built from TRBV5-6 and TRBJ1-5; D unclear. This clonotype originated in a human donor in a cohort sampled during active COVID-19. The specimen sequenced was peripheral blood. CDR3 protein: CASSFSTSGQPQHF. Here the CDR3 DNA reads TGTGCCAGCAGCTTTTCCACGTCAGGTCAGCCCCAGCATTTT.